The rows below give T cell receptor beta chains drawn from one sample of a study of cytomegalovirus exposure and HLA in healthy donors. Some clones are missing from TCRdb's copy, which holds only in-frame ones; the method was immunoSEQ multiplex PCR. The table has about 130,000 clones, 80% to 90% seen once. Sequenced sample: PBMCs. Receptors originate from a woman under 30 in good health and CMV-seropositive. Both conserved end residues are part of each CDR3. A D gene is named only where the DNA matches it firmly. Clone size is shown for a subset of rows, as once, few, many or a class of expanded clone.

cdr3_length | clone_size | d_call | j_call | v_call | cdr3_nt | cdr3_aa
17 | - | - | TRBJ2-6 | TRBV7-9 | TGTGCCAGCAGCGTCGGGACAGCGGGTTCTGGGGCCAACGTCCTGACTTTC | CASSVGTAGSGANVLTF
16 | - | - | TRBJ2-7 | TRBV4-1 | TGCGCCAGCAGCCCCGTGGGCTTTTACCGAGTTAACGAGCAGTACTTC | CASSPVGFYRVNEQYF
13 | - | - | TRBJ2-7 | TRBV27 | TGTGCCAGCGGGGGCGGGTATCCCTACGAGCAGTACTTC | CASGGGYPYEQYF
17 | once | TRBD2 | TRBJ2-5 | TRBV7-2 | TGTGCCAGCAGGCCCTCGGCCGGGACTAGCGGGGGGAAGACCCAGTACTTC | CASRPSAGTSGGKTQYF
17 | - | TRBD1 | TRBJ1-2 | TRBV11-2 | TGTGCCAGCAGCTTAGAGGAAGGGACAGGGGTAAACTATGGCTACACCTTC | CASSLEEGTGVNYGYTF
15 | - | - | TRBJ2-2 | TRBV15 | TGTGCCACCAGCAGAGAACCTACGAACACCGGGGAGCTGTTTTTT | CATSREPTNTGELFF
17 | - | TRBD2 | TRBJ2-3 | TRBV5-3 | TGTGCCAGAAGCTTGGAGGCTAGCGGGGGTTCCACAGATACGCAGTATTTT | CARSLEASGGSTDTQYF
13 | - | - | TRBJ1-1 | TRBV19 | TGTGCCAGTAGTAAGGGAGCGCGGACTGAAGCTTTCTTT | CASSKGARTEAFF
12 | - | - | TRBJ1-6 | TRBV9 | TGTGCCAGCAGCGTAGGGGCTTCACCCCTCCACTTT | CASSVGASPLHF
17 | once | TRBD1 | TRBJ1-5 | TRBV5-6 | TGTGCCAGCAGCTTGGGGACAGGGGGCTCGCGAAATCAGCCCCAGCATTTT | CASSLGTGGSRNQPQHF
15 | - | TRBD1 | TRBJ1-1 | TRBV9 | TGTGCCAGCAGCGACCGACAGGGGGTTATCGGGGCAGCTTTCTTT | CASSDRQGVIGAAFF
11 | - | - | TRBJ1-4 | TRBV19 | TGTGCCACCTGGACAGCTGAAAAACTGTTTTTT | CATWTAEKLFF
16 | - | - | TRBJ2-5 | TRBV27 | TGTGCCAGCAGTTTAAATAGCATCACTAGCACTGAGACCCAGTACTTC | CASSLNSITSTETQYF
14 | - | - | TRBJ1-1 | TRBV6-5 | TGTGCCAGCAGTTACAGGCCCGGCGGGACTGAAGCTTTCTTT | CASSYRPGGTEAFF
15 | few | TRBD1 | TRBJ2-7 | TRBV15 | TGTGCCACCAGCAGTGGACAGGGGCGATCCTACGAGCAGTACTTC | CATSSGQGRSYEQYF